Listed here are 20 T cell receptor beta chains from one sample, sequenced in a study of human CD8 memory T cell subsets. Preparation of the TCR beta libraries relied on UMI-labeled 5' RACE. Reprocessing the 5' RACE reads, TCRdb reports a single entry for every CDR3 protein and omits DNA. This listing includes 15,000 or so distinct CDR3 sequences. Sequencing was carried out using CD8+ stem-like memory T cells (TSCM and TCM) sorted from PBMCs. Subset given: stem-like memory CD8 T cells (TSTEM), CCR7+ PD-1- TIGIT-. These receptor sequences come from a human donor in good health.

This rearrangement joins TRBV6-2 or TRBV6-3 to TRBJ2-2; the TCRdb D gene call, TRBD1, has no DNA to confirm it. The CDR3 contains 15 residues. Germline V gene data show CDR1 as MNHEY and CDR2 as SVGEGT. CDR3 sequence reads: CASSTGLANTGELFF.

Here the CDR3 reads CASTTGLAGGPTGELFF. This sequence joins TRBV6-2 or TRBV6-3 and TRBJ2-2; the TCRdb call, TRBD2, lacks DNA for checking. The CDR3 sequence is 17 residues long. CDR1 MNHEY and CDR2 SVGEGT come from the germline V gene.

The rearrangement links TRBV7-3 to TRBJ1-2. This CDR3 spans 14 amino acids. In germline, CDR1 is SGHTA, CDR2 FQGTGA. CDR3 protein: CASSLVAGPDGYTF.

The chain links TRBV28 to TRBJ2-7; TCRdb indicates TRBD2, and absent DNA this call remains unverified. The CDR3 totals 21 residues. CDR1 is MDHEN, CDR2 SYDVKM, per germline. CDR3 protein: CASSHLQQGSGASGEHYEQYF.

This chain uses TRBV20-1 with TRBJ2-2; there is no DNA to check the TCRdb D call of TRBD2. Germline V CDR1 and CDR2: DFQATT, SNEGSKA (reference sequence). CDR3 length: 16 residues. The CDR3 here is CSARTPDRMNTGELFF.

The chain has TRBV7-2 and TRBJ2-2; TCRdb proposes TRBD2, but this gene call is untestable without DNA. The CDR3 has 15 residues. Germline loops: CDR1 SGHTA, CDR2 FQGNSA. The CDR3 spells CASSWTSESTGELFF. The full variable domain, rest sourced from reference TRBV7-2 and TRBJ2-2, is GAGVSQSPSNKVTEKGKDVELRCDPISGHTALYWYRQSLGQGLEFLIYFQGNSAPDKSGLPSDRFSAERTGGSVSTLTIQRTQQEDSAVYLCASSWTSESTGELFFGEGSRLTVL.

The rearrangement links TRBV5-1 to TRBJ2-7; TCRdb selects TRBD1, and the lack of DNA leaves this call unchecked. Germline V gene lookup returns CDR1 SGHRS and CDR2 YFSETQ. This CDR3 region has 14 residues. The CDR3: CASSFGQGRDEQYF.

V usage is TRBV6-1 and J usage is TRBJ2-2. CDR1 MNHNS and CDR2 SASEGT come from the germline V gene. The CDR3 has 17 amino acids. CDR3 sequence: CASSEEVESWGTGELFF.

This chain uses TRBV29-1 with TRBJ2-7. This CDR3 has 14 residues. Per germline, CDR1 SQVTM and CDR2 ANQGSEA. The CDR3 sequence is CSVGGGQEVYEQYF.

V is TRBV28 and J is TRBJ2-7; TCRdb designates TRBD1, a call that cannot be tested without DNA. In germline, CDR1 is MDHEN, CDR2 SYDVKM. CDR3 length: 15 residues. The CDR3 reads CASSTRGPRSYEQYF.

The chain combines TRBV14 with TRBJ1-1; the TCRdb D gene call, TRBD1, has no DNA to confirm it. The CDR3 has 15 amino acids. From germline, CDR1 is SGHDN and CDR2 FVKESK. CDR3 protein: CASSQFRTGWTEAFF.

This chain connects TRBV3-1 to TRBJ1-5. Germline CDR1 reads LGHDT; CDR2 reads YNNKEL (reference sequence). The CDR3 runs 13 residues. CDR3 amino acids: CASSPKEALPQHF. The entire variable domain, with the rest obtained from reference TRBV3-1 and TRBJ1-5, is as follows: DTAVSQTPKYLVTQMGNDKSIKCEQNLGHDTMYWYKQDSKKFLKIMFSYNNKELIINETVPNRFSPKSPDKAHLNLHINSLELGDSAVYFCASSPKEALPQHFGDGTRLSIL.

The J gene is TRBJ2-7, the V gene TRBV27; the TRBD1 assignment by TCRdb is unverifiable without DNA. The CDR3 extends over 16 amino acids. Germline CDR1 reads MNHEY; CDR2 reads SMNVEV (reference sequence). CDR3 in amino acids: CASSLFSGGGLYEQYF.

The chain uses TRBV29-1 and TRBJ2-5; TCRdb outputs TRBD1, but without DNA this stays unchecked. Germline CDR1 SQVTM, CDR2 ANQGSEA. The CDR3 length is 12 residues. The CDR3 region is CGWGVRGETQYF.

The genes are TRBV11-2 and TRBJ2-1. The germline V gene encodes CDR1 SGHAT and CDR2 FQNNGV. The CDR3 extends over 12 amino acids. The CDR3 loop reads CASSLLGDEQFF.

This clonotype is deemed medium-sized by its frequency. The V and J genes are TRBV7-2 and TRBJ2-1. This CDR3 has 15 amino acids. CDR1 is SGHTA, CDR2 FQGNSA, per germline. CDR3 loop: CASSLWGSFSDEQFF.

V is TRBV28 and J is TRBJ2-3; TCRdb calls TRBD2, which cannot be checked without DNA. Per germline, CDR1 MDHEN and CDR2 SYDVKM. The CDR3 runs 14 residues. The CDR3 protein is CASSATRTTDTQYF. The whole variable domain, filled in from reference TRBV28 and TRBJ2-3, reads DVKVTQSSRYLVKRTGEKVFLECVQDMDHENMFWYRQDPGLGLRLIYFSYDVKMKEKGDIPEGYSVSREKKERFSLILESASTNQTSMYLCASSATRTTDTQYFGPGTRLTVL.

This clonotype is labeled medium-sized based on frequency. J is TRBJ2-3 and V is TRBV5-6; the D call from TCRdb, TRBD2, cannot be confirmed without DNA. CDR3 length: 16 residues. Looked up from germline, CDR1 is SGHDT and CDR2 is YYEEEE. This CDR3 is CASSLDPSSSTDTQYF.

The V and J genes are TRBV6-5 and TRBJ2-7. Germline CDR1 and CDR2: MNHEY and SVGAGI. This CDR3 contains 11 residues. The CDR3 region is CASSLGTEQYF.

The CDR3 sequence: CASSPQGSYNEQFF. This chain joins TRBV12-3 or TRBV12-4 and TRBJ2-1; TCRdb's D call of TRBD1 is untestable without DNA. This CDR3 has 14 residues.